These T cell receptor beta chains were read from a single sample in a study of regulatory T cells in long-lasting Graves disease. Using its own MiXCR run on the multiplex PCR reads, TCRdb lists one record per CDR3 protein. The sample has 500,000 to 700,000 distinct CDR3 sequences, about 16% seen once. These same records also appear under a second study, on T cells in Graves' hyperthyroidism and ophthalmopathy.

The material was peripheral blood mononuclear cells (PBMCs), obtained at new diagnosis, from a patient treated with antithyroid drugs. The source of these receptors is a woman aged 30 to 39 with Graves disease. Each CDR3 is given with its conserved first and last residue. D genes are given only for firm matches. Size is omitted from some rows. Given values are once, few, many or a class for expanded clones.

DNA: TGTGCCAGCCTTGGGGACAGGGGTGGGTGGCAGTACTTC; CDR3: CASLGDRGGWQYF; V: TRBV7-2; size: few; D: TRBD1; J: TRBJ2-7
DNA: TGCGCCAGCAGCTTGGGCGTACTAGCGGGGGCGGGTGAGCAGTTCTTC; CDR3: CASSLGVLAGAGEQFF; V: TRBV5-1; size: .; D: TRBD2; J: TRBJ2-1
DNA: TGTGCCAGCAGTTTGTTGGGGAAAGTGGTTGAAGCTTTCTTT; CDR3: CASSLLGKVVEAFF; V: TRBV28; size: many; D: .; J: TRBJ1-1
DNA: TGTGCCTGGGGGGAGGGGAGGCCCACCCTCCACTTT; CDR3: CAWGEGRPTLHF; V: TRBV30; size: .; D: .; J: TRBJ1-6
DNA: TGTGCCAGCAGTCCCGGGACGGGAGCTCAGCCCCAGCATTTT; CDR3: CASSPGTGAQPQHF; V: TRBV28; size: .; D: .; J: TRBJ1-5
DNA: TGCGCCAGCAGCCTCTACTTTACTAGCGGGAACGGCAATGAGCAGTTCTTC; CDR3: CASSLYFTSGNGNEQFF; V: TRBV4-1; size: .; D: TRBD2; J: TRBJ2-1
DNA: TGTGCCAGCAGTTTCGATTGGGCCTACCGCCCCGGCTACACCTTC; CDR3: CASSFDWAYRPGYTF; V: TRBV28; size: .; D: .; J: TRBJ1-2
DNA: TGTGCCAGCCGCCCGGGGGGGGTCTCGAACACTGAAGCTTTCTTT; CDR3: CASRPGGVSNTEAFF; V: TRBV28; size: few; D: .; J: TRBJ1-1
DNA: TGTGTCAGGGGGTTCAACGAGCAGTACTTC; CDR3: CVRGFNEQYF; V: TRBV6-1; size: .; D: TRBD1; J: TRBJ2-7
DNA: TGTGCCAGCAGCGGGGGACAGGGTTTGATCGGGGAGCTGTTTTTT; CDR3: CASSGGQGLIGELFF; V: TRBV9; size: few; D: TRBD1; J: TRBJ2-2
DNA: TGCGCCACCAGTTCTATTGCCGGGGAGCTGTTTTTT; CDR3: CATSSIAGELFF; V: TRBV10-1; size: .; D: .; J: TRBJ2-2
DNA: TGTGCCAGTAGCACAACGACAGGAATTTTAGACTATGGCTACACCTTC; CDR3: CASSTTTGILDYGYTF; V: TRBV19; size: few; D: .; J: TRBJ1-2
DNA: TGTGCCAGCAGCCGCGATGTCAACAGGGCATCCTATAATTCACCCCTCCACTTT; CDR3: CASSRDVNRASYNSPLHF; V: TRBV3-1; size: many; D: .; J: TRBJ1-6
DNA: TGTGCCTGGACCCCACTCCGGAGCGGAGGCTCCTACGAGCAGTACTTC; CDR3: CAWTPLRSGGSYEQYF; V: TRBV30; size: few; D: .; J: TRBJ2-7
DNA: TGTGCCAGCAGCTTAGCGAGTTTTTCTTTAGTCGGAAACTATGGCTACACCTTC; CDR3: CASSLASFSLVGNYGYTF; V: TRBV11-2; size: .; D: .; J: TRBJ1-2
DNA: TGTGCCACCAGTGATTTGCTTGGGACTAGCGGGAGCACAGATACGCAGTATTTT; CDR3: CATSDLLGTSGSTDTQYF; V: TRBV24-1; size: .; D: TRBD2; J: TRBJ2-3
DNA: TGTGCCAGCACTGACGCGGCTAGCTCCTATAATTCACCCCTCCACTTT; CDR3: CASTDAASSYNSPLHF; V: TRBV2; size: .; D: .; J: TRBJ1-6
DNA: TGTGCCTGGAGTGTAGCGGGGTATAGCAATCAGCCCCAGCATTTT; CDR3: CAWSVAGYSNQPQHF; V: TRBV30; size: few; D: .; J: TRBJ1-5
DNA: TGTGCCAGCAGCCAAGAGGGACATCTTAGCAATCAGCCCCAGCATTTT; CDR3: CASSQEGHLSNQPQHF; V: TRBV7-2; size: few; D: .; J: TRBJ1-5
DNA: TGCAGTGCTAGGGCGGCTACCTCCTACAATGAGCAGTTCTTC; CDR3: CSARAATSYNEQFF; V: TRBV20-1; size: .; D: .; J: TRBJ2-1
DNA: TGCACCAGCAGCTTGAACCGGCAGAATGAAAAACTGTTTTTT; CDR3: CTSSLNRQNEKLFF; V: TRBV5-1; size: few; D: .; J: TRBJ1-4
DNA: TGTGCCACCAGCAGAGGACAGACGCCTGGAAACACCATATATTTT; CDR3: CATSRGQTPGNTIYF; V: TRBV15; size: many; D: .; J: TRBJ1-3
DNA: TGTGCCAGCAGTGAGTGGGGGGGGGGGAACACTGAAGCTTTCTTT; CDR3: CASSEWGGGNTEAFF; V: TRBV25-1; size: .; D: .; J: TRBJ1-1
DNA: TGTGCCAGCATGGACAACCTAAACACCGGGGAGCTGTTTTTT; CDR3: CASMDNLNTGELFF; V: TRBV2; size: many; D: .; J: TRBJ2-2
DNA: TGTGCCAGCAGCCCCTCCGGGACAGGGTGGGACTATGGCTACACCTTC; CDR3: CASSPSGTGWDYGYTF; V: TRBV7-8; size: many; D: TRBD1; J: TRBJ1-2
DNA: TGTGCCAGCAGTTTTGGCAGGGAGAAAACCGGGGAGCTGTTTTTT; CDR3: CASSFGREKTGELFF; V: TRBV27; size: many; D: .; J: TRBJ2-2
DNA: TGTGCCAGCAGCGTAGAAAGCAGCTCCTACAATGAGCAGTTCTTC; CDR3: CASSVESSSYNEQFF; V: TRBV9; size: few; D: .; J: TRBJ2-1
DNA: TGCGCCAGCAGCTTGGCCTTGGGGGCGTCGAACACCATATATTTT; CDR3: CASSLALGASNTIYF; V: TRBV5-1; size: few; D: .; J: TRBJ1-3
DNA: TGTGCCATCAGTGAGGGAAAGCTAGCGGGAGTAACAGATACGCAGTATTTT; CDR3: CAISEGKLAGVTDTQYF; V: TRBV10-3; size: few; D: TRBD2; J: TRBJ2-3
DNA: TGTGCCGGGACGGGGGGGGGCCAAGAGACCCAGTACTTC; CDR3: CAGTGGGQETQYF; V: TRBV30; size: few; D: TRBD2; J: TRBJ2-5
DNA: TGTGCCAGCAGGCTCCGGACAGCGAACACTGAAGCTTTCTTT; CDR3: CASRLRTANTEAFF; V: TRBV2; size: many; D: .; J: TRBJ1-1
DNA: TGTGCCAGCAGACCCTCAGGGACGGACGCTGAAGCTTTCTTT; CDR3: CASRPSGTDAEAFF; V: TRBV3-1; size: .; D: .; J: TRBJ1-1
DNA: TGTGCCAGTAGTAACCCCCGCACCAGGGGTGCTAATGAAAAACTGTTTTTT; CDR3: CASSNPRTRGANEKLFF; V: TRBV19; size: few; D: .; J: TRBJ1-4
DNA: TGCAGTGCTAGTTCCGGGACAGGTGGCTTTAAGCAGTTCTTC; CDR3: CSASSGTGGFKQFF; V: TRBV20-1; size: many; D: TRBD1; J: TRBJ2-1
DNA: TGTGCCAGCATCCCCGGACTAGCGGGGCGCACAGATACGCAGTATTTT; CDR3: CASIPGLAGRTDTQYF; V: TRBV28; size: few; D: TRBD2; J: TRBJ2-3
DNA: TGTGCCAGCAGTGTCCGGGAGGGAGAGTCCTACGAGCAGTACTTC; CDR3: CASSVREGESYEQYF; V: TRBV6-1; size: .; D: TRBD2; J: TRBJ2-7
DNA: TGTGCCAGCAGTGAATTTATAGGGCCCTACAATGAGCAGTTCTTC; CDR3: CASSEFIGPYNEQFF; V: TRBV6-2/TRBV6-3; size: .; D: .; J: TRBJ2-1
DNA: TGTGCCAGCAGCGAAATAGGGGGATTGGTTGCAGCTTTCTTT; CDR3: CASSEIGGLVAAFF; V: TRBV9; size: .; D: .; J: TRBJ1-1
DNA: TGTGCCAGCACCGAACAGGGGGCTGGTCTCGGAAAACTGTTTTTT; CDR3: CASTEQGAGLGKLFF; V: TRBV28; size: many; D: TRBD1; J: TRBJ1-4
DNA: TGTGCCAGCAGCGCCGGGGGGACAGGCTACGAGCAGTACTTC; CDR3: CASSAGGTGYEQYF; V: TRBV7-9; size: .; D: .; J: TRBJ2-7
DNA: TGTGCCAGCAGCCCTTATGGTTACTATGGCTACACCTTC; CDR3: CASSPYGYYGYTF; V: TRBV28; size: many; D: .; J: TRBJ1-2
DNA: TGTGCCAGCAGCCAAGACCGTGCTCTAGCGGGATACGATGAGCAGTTCTTC; CDR3: CASSQDRALAGYDEQFF; V: TRBV28; size: .; D: TRBD2; J: TRBJ2-1
DNA: TGTGCCAGCAGCTTAGCCCTCGGACAGTCGGATGAGACCCAGTACTTC; CDR3: CASSLALGQSDETQYF; V: TRBV7-8; size: many; D: .; J: TRBJ2-5
DNA: TGCAGCGTTATCTCGGACAGCTTCTATGGCTACACCTTC; CDR3: CSVISDSFYGYTF; V: TRBV29-1; size: .; D: .; J: TRBJ1-2
DNA: TGTGCCAGCAGCTCATCGACAGGGGAGATACAGCCCCAGCATTTT; CDR3: CASSSSTGEIQPQHF; V: TRBV7-8; size: many; D: TRBD1; J: TRBJ1-5
DNA: TGCGCCAGCAGCCAAGGCTTCATTTTTGGGAGAAATCAGCCCCAGCATTTT; CDR3: CASSQGFIFGRNQPQHF; V: TRBV4-1; size: .; D: .; J: TRBJ1-5
DNA: TGCAGTGCTAGTAACGGTCGGCCTAGCGAGCAGTACTTC; CDR3: CSASNGRPSEQYF; V: TRBV20-1; size: few; D: .; J: TRBJ2-7
DNA: TGTGCCTGGAGAGTGGTGGGGGGGGCCGGGGAGCTGTTTTTT; CDR3: CAWRVVGGAGELFF; V: TRBV30; size: few; D: TRBD2; J: TRBJ2-2